The next 10 T cell receptor beta chains were all read from a single sample in a study of OX40 agonist ivuxolimab in advanced cancers. To prepare the library, the immunoSEQ multiplex PCR assay was applied. In its TCRdb copy, this immuneACCESS table keeps in-frame sequences only and misses some clones. Where compared with another copy, unresolved V genes explain less than half of these, and the others have no known cause. Here the sample has tens of thousands of clones; roughly nine tenths occur a single time. 3.8% of the sample is in the top ten clones. The material was CD4+ or CD8+ T cells sorted from blood, obtained in a trial of the OX40 agonist ivuxolimab. These receptor sequences come from an adult with an advanced solid tumor such as melanoma, head and neck, liver or kidney cancer.

The genes are TRBV10-1 and TRBJ2-7; the D is unclear. The CDR3 sequence is 18 residues long. V was shortened by 3 bases and J by 2 bases, with 23 bases between the two germline ends. Germline V gene sequence: CDR1 WNHNN, CDR2 SYGVQD (reference sequence). The CDR3 here is CASSDVQVSPAATYEQYF. The CDR3 DNA reads as TGCGCCAGCAGTGACGTCCAAGTATCGCCAGCCGCAACCTACGAGCAGTACTTC.

V and J are TRBV4-2 and TRBJ2-5, with D unclear. CDR1 and CDR2 from the germline V gene are LGHNA and YNFKEQ. Trimming took 1 base from V and 3 from J, leaving 9 bases between them. The CDR3 extends over 14 amino acids. The CDR3 coding sequence is TGTGCCAGCAGCCAAGGGCTGCTAGAAGAGACCCAGTACTTC. Translation: CASSQGLLEETQYF.

In this sample, this clone turned up a few times. The chain links TRBV4-1 to TRBJ2-7; 10 bases map to TRBD1. V was clipped by 4 bases and J by 3 bases; unmatched bases: 6. Looked up from germline, CDR1 is MGHRA and CDR2 is YSYEKL. This CDR3 region has 15 residues. As DNA, the CDR3 is TGCGCCAGCAGCCTAAGGACAGGGGGTTTCTACGAGCAGTACTTC. Protein sequence: CASSLRTGGFYEQYF.

The V gene is TRBV10-3, the J gene TRBJ2-1; the D gene is possibly TRBD1 (5 bases). The CDR3 has 13 residues. Deletions cut 3 bases from V and 7 bases from J, with 10 bases between. Germline CDR1 and CDR2: ENHRY and SYGVKD. CDR3 sequence reads: CAISEVTENEQFF. The CDR3, as DNA: TGTGCCATCAGTGAAGTGACAGAGAATGAGCAGTTCTTC.

This clone has just one count. The chain combines TRBV19 with TRBJ2-1, with 7 bases identical to TRBD2. The CDR3 contains 13 residues. V was pared by 3 bases and J by 8 bases, with 4 bases of the junction left unmatched. CDR1 and CDR2 from the germline V gene are LNHDA and SQIVND (reference sequence). CDR3 sequence: CASSIWGRDEQFF. The CDR3 DNA follows: TGTGCCAGTAGTATTTGGGGGAGGGATGAGCAGTTCTTC.

V and J are TRBV9 and TRBJ2-1; 8 positions agree with TRBD2. V lost 2 bases, J lost 7 bases, and 2 bases stayed unmatched. The CDR3 is 13 amino acids. Germline assignment: CDR1 SGDLS and CDR2 YYNGEE. This CDR3 reads CASSVSGGNEQFF. As DNA, the CDR3 is TGTGCCAGCAGCGTGTCGGGGGGGAATGAGCAGTTCTTC.

The gene calls are TRBV19 and TRBJ2-7; D is possibly TRBD1 (7 bases). Per germline, CDR1 LNHDA and CDR2 SQIVND (reference sequence). Trimming stripped 5 bases from V and 1 base from J, with 12 bases between. This CDR3 region has 14 residues. The CDR3 protein is CASSLQGRSYEQYF. CDR3 nucleotide sequence: TGTGCCAGTAGTCTACAGGGGAGGTCCTACGAGCAGTACTTC.

The CDR3 DNA sequence: TGTGCCAGTAGTAAAACTAGCGGGCCTTACAATGAGCAGTTCTTC. Its protein is CASSKTSGPYNEQFF. The rearrangement links TRBV19 to TRBJ2-1; TRBD2 agrees at 9 bases. Germline lookup yields CDR1 LNHDA and CDR2 SQIVND (reference sequence). J was trimmed by 4 bases and V by 4 bases; bases with no gene match: 5. The CDR3 length is 15 residues.

The chain links TRBV27 to TRBJ2-7; 7 nucleotides align to TRBD1. This CDR3 has 16 residues. V was clipped by 6 bases and J by 1 base; unmatched bases: 12. Per germline, CDR1 MNHEY and CDR2 SMNVEV (reference sequence). The CDR3 DNA reads TGTGCCAGCAGCCTAGGCTTGACAGGGAGATCCTACGAGCAGTACTTC. Translation: CASSLGLTGRSYEQYF.

The rearrangement links TRBV30 to TRBJ2-1, with D possibly being TRBD2 (6 bases). Trimming removed 4 bases from V and 4 bases from J, with 20 bases in between. The germline V gene encodes CDR1 GTSNPN and CDR2 SVGIG (reference sequence). The CDR3 is 16 amino acids. The CDR3 DNA is TGTGCCTGGATGCCCCGTCGGGGGAGTGGGTACAATGAGCAGTTCTTC. Translated: CAWMPRRGSGYNEQFF.